The rows below give T cell receptor beta chains drawn from one sample of a study of T-cell reconstitution after alpha-beta-depleted transplantation in children. TCRdb ran MiXCR on the PCR reads and lists one entry per CDR3 protein. The data hold around 370,000 distinct CDR3 sequences, with 9% to 12% observed a single time. Sequenced here: PBMCs from the stem cell graft donor, sampled from the stem cell graft. Receptors originate from a human donor who donated a stem cell graft to a child with acute lymphoblastic leukemia. Each CDR3 is given with its conserved first and last residue. The D gene is left open where the match is weak. Size is stated for part of the rows, as once, few or many counts, or as a class when the clone is expanded.

clone_size: few
j_call: TRBJ2-2
v_call: TRBV29-1
d_call: -
cdr3_nt: TGCAGCGGCGGGGACACCGGGGAGCTGTTTTTT
cdr3_aa: CSGGDTGELFF

clone_size: -
j_call: TRBJ2-4
v_call: TRBV6-2/TRBV6-3
d_call: -
cdr3_nt: TGTGCCAGCAGTTACGCTGCAAACTTAGCCAAAAACATTCAGTACTTC
cdr3_aa: CASSYAANLAKNIQYF

clone_size: many
j_call: TRBJ1-2
v_call: TRBV7-6
d_call: -
cdr3_nt: TGTGCCAGCAGCCCCGATCGGGGGAACTATGGCTACACCTTC
cdr3_aa: CASSPDRGNYGYTF

clone_size: few
j_call: TRBJ2-2
v_call: TRBV6-6
d_call: -
cdr3_nt: TGTGCCAGCAGTTACTTAGTTACCGGGGAGCTGTTTTTT
cdr3_aa: CASSYLVTGELFF

clone_size: many
j_call: TRBJ2-1
v_call: TRBV4-2
d_call: TRBD2
cdr3_nt: TGTGCCAGCAGCCAGGCTAGCGGGAGCTCCTACAATGAGCAGTTCTTC
cdr3_aa: CASSQASGSSYNEQFF

clone_size: -
j_call: TRBJ1-1
v_call: TRBV29-1
d_call: -
cdr3_nt: TGCAGCGTTGCCTATACCGGACGGTCCGGGGCTGAAGCTTTCTTT
cdr3_aa: CSVAYTGRSGAEAFF

clone_size: many
j_call: TRBJ2-1
v_call: TRBV9
d_call: TRBD1
cdr3_nt: TGTGCCAGCAGCGTTCCCCGACAGGGGCCCTACAATGAGCAGTTCTTC
cdr3_aa: CASSVPRQGPYNEQFF

clone_size: -
j_call: TRBJ1-2
v_call: TRBV27
d_call: -
cdr3_nt: TGTGCCAGCAGTTTCGCTGGGGACTCGAGGGGCTACACCTTC
cdr3_aa: CASSFAGDSRGYTF

clone_size: -
j_call: TRBJ1-1
v_call: TRBV27
d_call: -
cdr3_nt: TGTGCCAGCAGTTTATCATCCCGAGGGACTGAAGCTTTCTTT
cdr3_aa: CASSLSSRGTEAFF

clone_size: many
j_call: TRBJ2-7
v_call: TRBV7-9
d_call: -
cdr3_nt: TGTGCCAGCAGCTTCCTTGTCATGGACGAGCAGTACTTC
cdr3_aa: CASSFLVMDEQYF

clone_size: -
j_call: TRBJ1-5
v_call: TRBV11-2
d_call: TRBD1
cdr3_nt: TGTGCCAGCAGCTTAGGGCAGGGGGATCAGGCTAGTACGCCCCAGCATTTT
cdr3_aa: CASSLGQGDQASTPQHF

clone_size: few
j_call: TRBJ2-7
v_call: TRBV2
d_call: -
cdr3_nt: TGTGCCAGCAGTTTACAGAGCTACGAGCAGTACTTC
cdr3_aa: CASSLQSYEQYF

clone_size: many
j_call: TRBJ2-1
v_call: TRBV5-1
d_call: TRBD2
cdr3_nt: TGCGCCAGCAGCGGGGAGGGGTACAATGAGCAGTTCTTC
cdr3_aa: CASSGEGYNEQFF

clone_size: few
j_call: TRBJ2-6
v_call: TRBV9
d_call: -
cdr3_nt: TGTGCCAGCAGCGTATTGGGGGGTGGACCTCCTGGGGCCAACGTCCTGACTTTC
cdr3_aa: CASSVLGGGPPGANVLTF